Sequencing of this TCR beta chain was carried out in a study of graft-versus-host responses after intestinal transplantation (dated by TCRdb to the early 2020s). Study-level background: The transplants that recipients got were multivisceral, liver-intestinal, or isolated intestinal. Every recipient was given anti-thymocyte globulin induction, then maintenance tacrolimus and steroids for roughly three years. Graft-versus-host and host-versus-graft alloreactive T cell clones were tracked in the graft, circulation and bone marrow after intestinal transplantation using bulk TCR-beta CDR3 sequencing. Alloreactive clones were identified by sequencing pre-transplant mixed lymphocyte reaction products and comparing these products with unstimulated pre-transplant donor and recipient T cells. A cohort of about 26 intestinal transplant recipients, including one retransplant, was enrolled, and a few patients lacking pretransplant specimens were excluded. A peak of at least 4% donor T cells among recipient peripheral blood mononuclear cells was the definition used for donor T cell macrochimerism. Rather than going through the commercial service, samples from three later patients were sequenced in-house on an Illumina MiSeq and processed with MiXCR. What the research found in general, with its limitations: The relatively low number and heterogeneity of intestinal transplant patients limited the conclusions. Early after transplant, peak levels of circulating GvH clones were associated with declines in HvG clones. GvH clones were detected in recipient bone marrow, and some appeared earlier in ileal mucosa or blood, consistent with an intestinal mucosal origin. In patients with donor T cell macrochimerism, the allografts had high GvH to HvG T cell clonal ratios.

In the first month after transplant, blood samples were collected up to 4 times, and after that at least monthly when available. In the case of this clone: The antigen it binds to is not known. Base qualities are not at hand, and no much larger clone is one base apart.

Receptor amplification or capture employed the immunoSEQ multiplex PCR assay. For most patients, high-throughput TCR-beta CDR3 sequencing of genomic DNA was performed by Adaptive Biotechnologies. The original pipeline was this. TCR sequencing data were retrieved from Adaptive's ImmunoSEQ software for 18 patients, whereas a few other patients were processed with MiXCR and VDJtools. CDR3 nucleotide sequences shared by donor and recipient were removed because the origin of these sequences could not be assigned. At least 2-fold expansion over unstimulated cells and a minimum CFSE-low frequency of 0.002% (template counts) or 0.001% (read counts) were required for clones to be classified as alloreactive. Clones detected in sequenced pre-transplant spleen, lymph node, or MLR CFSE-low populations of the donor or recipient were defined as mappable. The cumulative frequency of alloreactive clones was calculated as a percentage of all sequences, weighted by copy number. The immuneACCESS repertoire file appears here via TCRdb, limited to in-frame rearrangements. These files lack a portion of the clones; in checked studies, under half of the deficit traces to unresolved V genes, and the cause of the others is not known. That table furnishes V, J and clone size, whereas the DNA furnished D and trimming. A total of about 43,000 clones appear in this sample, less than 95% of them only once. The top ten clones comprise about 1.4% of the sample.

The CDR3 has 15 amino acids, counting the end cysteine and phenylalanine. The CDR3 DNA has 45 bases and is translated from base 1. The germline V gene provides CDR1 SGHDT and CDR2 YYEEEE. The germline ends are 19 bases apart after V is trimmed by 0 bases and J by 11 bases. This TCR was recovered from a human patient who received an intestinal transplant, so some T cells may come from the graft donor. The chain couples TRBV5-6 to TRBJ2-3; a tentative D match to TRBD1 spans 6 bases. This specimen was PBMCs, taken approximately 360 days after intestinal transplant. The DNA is TGTGCCAGCAGCTTGGCAGGGGCCGGGAAGGGGGTGCAGTATTTT. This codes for CASSLAGAGKGVQYF.